Sequencing of this T cell receptor (beta chain) was carried out in a study of T-cell memory formation after mild COVID-19. The wider study: Largely donor-specific sequence clusters came from a couple of donors.

Study outcomes and limitations: CD4+ clones that contracted lay mainly in CM and EM; CD8+ ones lay in EMRA.

TCRdb independently ran MiXCR on the 5' RACE reads; one entry per CDR3 protein. The sample has approximately 300,000 distinct CDR3 sequences, around 15% seen once. CDR3 length: 12 residues. Trimming removed 6 bases from V and 3 bases from J, with 9 bases in between. The V gene's germline CDR1 is MNHEY and CDR2 SVGEGT. A remark on this clonotype: Its matching antigen is unknown.

The chain carries TRBV6-2 or TRBV6-3 and TRBJ2-7, with a tentative D call TRBD2 (6 bases). The receptor was derived from a man aged 18 to 30 who had mild COVID-19 (a few samples of this study predate the infection). Cell type and time point are not known. Sequencing was performed on PBMCs or a T cell subset sorted from them (not recorded which). The CDR3 sequence is CASSHGGYEQYF. DNA for the CDR3: TGTGCCAGCAGCCACGGGGGCTACGAGCAGTACTTC.